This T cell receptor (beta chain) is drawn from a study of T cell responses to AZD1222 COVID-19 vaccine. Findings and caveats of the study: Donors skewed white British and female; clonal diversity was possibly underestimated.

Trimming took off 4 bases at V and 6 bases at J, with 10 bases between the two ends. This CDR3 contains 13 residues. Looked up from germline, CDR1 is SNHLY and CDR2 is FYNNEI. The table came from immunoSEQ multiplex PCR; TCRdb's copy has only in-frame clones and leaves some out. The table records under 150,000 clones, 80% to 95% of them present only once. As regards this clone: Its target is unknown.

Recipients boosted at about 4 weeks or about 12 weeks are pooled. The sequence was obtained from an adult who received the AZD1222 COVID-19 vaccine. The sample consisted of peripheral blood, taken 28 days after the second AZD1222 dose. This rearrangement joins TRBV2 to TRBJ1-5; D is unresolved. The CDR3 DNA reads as TGTGCCAGCAGTGCATCGGAAGGTCAGCCCCAGCATTTT. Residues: CASSASEGQPQHF.